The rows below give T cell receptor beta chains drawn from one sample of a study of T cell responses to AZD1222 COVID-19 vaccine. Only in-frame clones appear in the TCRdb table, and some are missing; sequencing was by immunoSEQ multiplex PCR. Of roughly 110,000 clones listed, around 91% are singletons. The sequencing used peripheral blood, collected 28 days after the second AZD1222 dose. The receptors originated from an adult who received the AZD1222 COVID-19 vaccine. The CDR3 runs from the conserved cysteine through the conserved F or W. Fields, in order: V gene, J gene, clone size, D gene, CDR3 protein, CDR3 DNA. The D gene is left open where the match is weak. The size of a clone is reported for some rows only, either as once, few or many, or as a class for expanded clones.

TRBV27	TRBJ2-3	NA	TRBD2	CASTSIAGGRGTQYF	TGTGCCAGCACTTCTATAGCGGGGGGGCGGGGTACGCAGTATTTT
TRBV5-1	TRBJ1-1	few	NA	CASSLSWRTEAFF	TGCGCCAGCAGCCTGAGTTGGAGGACTGAAGCTTTCTTT
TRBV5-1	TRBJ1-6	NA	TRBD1	CASSLGDSRPLHF	TGCGCCAGCAGCTTGGGGGACAGTCGCCCCCTCCACTTT
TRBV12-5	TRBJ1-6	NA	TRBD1	CASGLEAGGSPLHF	TGTGCTAGTGGTTTGGAGGCAGGGGGCTCACCCCTCCACTTT
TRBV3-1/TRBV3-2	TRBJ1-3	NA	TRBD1	CAAGGAENTIYF	TGTGCCGCAGGGGGCGCCGAAAACACCATATATTTT
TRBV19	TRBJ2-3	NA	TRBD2	CASSRLAGGHSTDTQYF	TGTGCCAGTAGTAGACTAGCGGGGGGCCATAGCACAGATACGCAGTATTTT
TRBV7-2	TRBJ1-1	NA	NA	CASSITGKNTEAFF	TGTGCCAGCAGCATAACAGGGAAGAACACTGAAGCTTTCTTT
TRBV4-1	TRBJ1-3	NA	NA	CASSLISGNTIYF	TGCGCCAGCAGCCTTATCTCTGGAAACACCATATATTTT
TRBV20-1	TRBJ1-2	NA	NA	CSARVQRGYTF	TGCAGTGCTAGAGTCCAGAGAGGCTACACCTTC
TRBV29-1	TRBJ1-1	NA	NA	CSSEAGARTTEAFF	TGCAGCTCAGAGGCCGGGGCTAGGACCACTGAAGCTTTCTTT
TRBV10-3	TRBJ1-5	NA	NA	CAISERGGNQPQHF	TGTGCCATCAGTGAAAGGGGCGGCAATCAGCCCCAGCATTTT
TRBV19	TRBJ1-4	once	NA	CASGDVSTNEKLFF	TGTGCCAGTGGGGACGTCTCAACTAATGAAAAACTGTTTTTT
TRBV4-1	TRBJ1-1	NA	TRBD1	CASSQETGYTEAFF	TGCGCCAGCAGCCAAGAGACAGGGTACACTGAAGCTTTCTTT
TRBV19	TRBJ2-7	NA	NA	CASSKKPPLSPGIDEQYF	TGTGCCAGTAGTAAAAAACCCCCCCTCTCCCCGGGAATTGACGAGCAGTACTTC
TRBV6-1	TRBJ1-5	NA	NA	CASSEAQEGQPQHF	TGTGCCAGCAGTGAAGCGCAGGAGGGTCAGCCCCAGCATTTT
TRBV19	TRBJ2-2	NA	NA	CASSLQGMAGELFF	TGTGCCAGTTCTCTGCAGGGGATGGCCGGGGAGCTGTTTTTT
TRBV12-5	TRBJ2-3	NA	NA	CASGRAGPGTQYF	TGTGCTAGTGGAAGGGCAGGGCCGGGTACGCAGTATTTT
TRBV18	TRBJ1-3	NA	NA	CASSPRRSGSGNTIYF	TGTGCCAGCTCACCACGACGGAGCGGGTCTGGAAACACCATATATTTT
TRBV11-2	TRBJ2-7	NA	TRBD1	CASSDRQGGGEQYF	TGTGCCAGCAGCGACCGACAGGGTGGTGGGGAGCAGTACTTC
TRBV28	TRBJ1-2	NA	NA	CASSLLGDRLYGYTF	TGTGCCTCCAGTTTACTCGGTGACAGACTCTATGGCTACACCTTC
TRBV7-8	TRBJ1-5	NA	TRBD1	CASSLRDRSPQHF	TGTGCCAGCAGCTTACGGGACAGATCGCCCCAGCATTTT
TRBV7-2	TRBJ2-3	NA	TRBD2	CASSLPGAGASTDTQYF	TGTGCCAGCAGCTTACCAGGAGCGGGGGCGAGCACAGATACGCAGTATTTT
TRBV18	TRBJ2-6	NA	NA	CASSPLSSTGGFTGANVLTF	TGTGCCAGCTCACCCCTTTCCTCGACAGGCGGTTTTACTGGGGCCAACGTCCTGACTTTC
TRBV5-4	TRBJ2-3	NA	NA	CASSLEGTDTQYF	TGTGCCAGCAGCTTGGAGGGCACAGATACGCAGTATTTT
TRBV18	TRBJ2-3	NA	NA	CASSLVPLGADTQYF	TGTGCCAGCTCACTGGTCCCGCTGGGGGCAGATACGCAGTATTTT
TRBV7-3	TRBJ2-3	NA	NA	CASSPRVGTDTQYF	TGTGCCAGCAGCCCTAGGGTGGGTACAGATACGCAGTATTTT
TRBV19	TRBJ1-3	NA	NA	CASSRVPGNTIYF	TGTGCCAGTAGCAGGGTCCCTGGAAACACCATATATTTT
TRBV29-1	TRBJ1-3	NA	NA	CSVVGGLGGNTIYF	TGCAGCGTCGTCGGGGGGCTCGGTGGAAACACCATATATTTT
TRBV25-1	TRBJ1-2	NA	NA	CASSGGDTYGYTF	TGTGCCAGCAGTGGGGGGGATACCTATGGCTACACCTTC
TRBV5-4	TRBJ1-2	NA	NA	CASSGVIREGSLYGYTF	TGTGCCAGCAGCGGGGTCATAAGAGAGGGTAGTCTCTATGGCTACACCTTC
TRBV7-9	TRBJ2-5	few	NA	CASSLGAGTQETQYF	TGTGCCAGCAGCTTAGGGGCAGGAACCCAAGAGACCCAGTACTTC
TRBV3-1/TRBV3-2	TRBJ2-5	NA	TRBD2	CASSQDRWRGGSETQYF	TGTGCCAGCAGCCAAGATCGGTGGCGGGGGGGCTCTGAGACCCAGTACTTC
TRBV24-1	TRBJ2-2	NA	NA	CATSFGGAVNTGELFF	TGTGCCACCAGTTTTGGGGGGGCGGTGAACACCGGGGAGCTGTTTTTT
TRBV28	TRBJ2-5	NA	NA	CASKVTPGVETQYF	TGTGCCAGCAAGGTAACACCCGGGGTGGAGACCCAGTACTTC
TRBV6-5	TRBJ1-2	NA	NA	CASSYGENYGYTF	TGTGCCAGCAGTTACGGCGAGAACTATGGCTACACCTTC
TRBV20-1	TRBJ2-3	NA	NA	CSASGGGRTDTQYF	TGCAGTGCTAGTGGGGGGGGCCGCACAGATACGCAGTATTTT
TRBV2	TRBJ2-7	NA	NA	CASSEGLGQIYEQYF	TGTGCCAGCAGTGAAGGCCTCGGACAGATTTACGAGCAGTACTTC
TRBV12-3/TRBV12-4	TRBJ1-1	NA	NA	CASREHRVPEAFF	TGTGCCAGCAGGGAACACAGGGTCCCTGAAGCTTTCTTT
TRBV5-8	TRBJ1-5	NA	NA	CASSLVAGGSPQHF	TGTGCCAGCAGCTTAGTTGCAGGCGGGAGCCCCCAGCATTTT
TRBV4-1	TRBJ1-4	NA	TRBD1	CASSRSGQGVNEKLFF	TGCGCCAGCAGCCGGTCTGGACAGGGCGTAAATGAAAAACTGTTTTTT
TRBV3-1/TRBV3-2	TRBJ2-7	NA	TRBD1	CASSRRQGFYEQYF	TGTGCCAGCAGCCGCCGACAGGGCTTCTACGAGCAGTACTTC
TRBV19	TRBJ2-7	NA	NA	CASSTSASSYEQYF	TGTGCCAGTAGTACTAGCGCTAGCTCCTACGAGCAGTACTTC
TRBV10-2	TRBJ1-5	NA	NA	CASSGRLWQPQHF	TGCGCCAGCAGTGGGAGGCTCTGGCAGCCCCAGCATTTT
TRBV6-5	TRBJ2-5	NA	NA	CASSYSRSQQETQYF	TGTGCCAGCAGTTACTCACGGTCCCAGCAAGAGACCCAGTACTTC